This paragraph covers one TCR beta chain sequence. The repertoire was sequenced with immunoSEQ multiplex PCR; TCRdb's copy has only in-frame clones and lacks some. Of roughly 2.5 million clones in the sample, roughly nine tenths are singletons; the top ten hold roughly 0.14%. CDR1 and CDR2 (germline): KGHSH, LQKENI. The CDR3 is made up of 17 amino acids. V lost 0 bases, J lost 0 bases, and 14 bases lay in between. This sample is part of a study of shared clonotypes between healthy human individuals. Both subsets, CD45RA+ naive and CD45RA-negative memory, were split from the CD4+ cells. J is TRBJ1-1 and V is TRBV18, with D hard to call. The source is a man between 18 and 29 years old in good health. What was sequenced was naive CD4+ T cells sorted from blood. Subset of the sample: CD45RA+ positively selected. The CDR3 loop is CASSPPDLGSVNTEAFF. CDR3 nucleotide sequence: TGTGCCAGCTCACCACCGGACCTGGGCTCGGTGAACACTGAAGCTTTCTTT.